The 14 T cell receptor beta chains given below trace back to one sample, sequenced in a study of cytomegalovirus exposure and HLA in healthy donors. Researchers ran the PCR with 60 Vbeta and 13 Jbeta primers. Generated by immunoSEQ multiplex PCR, the TCRdb table keeps only in-frame clones and is missing some. The profile shows around 220,000 clones, approximately 79% of them singletons. Sequences were obtained from PBMCs. Every receptor here comes from a girl aged 2 to 10 in good health and CMV-seronegative.

This clone showed up just a few times. V and J are TRBV14 and TRBJ2-5; 9 bases fit TRBD2. Per the germline V gene, CDR1 is SGHDN and CDR2 is FVKESK. The CDR3 spans 20 residues. Unmatched junction bases numbered 17, after V lost 2 bases and J lost 1 base. The DNA of the CDR3 is TGTGCCAGCAGCCAATGGGCGGGAGGGCTGAAACCCGCGGCCCAAGAGACCCAGTACTTC. Translation gives CASSQWAGGLKPAAQETQYF.

The V call is TRBV5-1, the J call TRBJ2-1; 7 nucleotides agree with TRBD1. The CDR3 runs 15 residues. Germline loops: CDR1 SGHRS, CDR2 YFSETQ. J lost 4 bases, V lost 3 bases, and 7 bases had no gene match. CDR3 nucleotides: TGCGCCAGCAGCTCTGCCGGGACAGATTACAATGAGCAGTTCTTC. Translation gives CASSSAGTDYNEQFF.

CDR3 bases: TGTGCCAGCAGCTTATCTCCCTCGACAGGGGATAATTCACCCCTCCACTTT. It specifies CASSLSPSTGDNSPLHF. J is TRBJ1-6 and V is TRBV7-6; 8 bases are shared with TRBD1. The germline V gene has CDR1 SGHVS and CDR2 FNYEAQ. There are 17 residues in the CDR3. The trim removed 2 bases at V and 5 bases at J, leaving 8 bases unmatched.

This clone was counted a single time. V gene TRBV19 combines with J gene TRBJ2-7; 8 positions agree with TRBD1. This CDR3 is built from 15 residues. V lost 3 bases, J lost 4 bases, and 8 bases stayed unmatched. Germline V gene data show CDR1 as LNHDA and CDR2 as SQIVND (reference sequence). DNA for the CDR3: TGTGCCAGTAGTATGTATTCAGGGGGCTTGTACGAGCAGTACTTC. This gives the protein CASSMYSGGLYEQYF.

The chain links TRBV28 to TRBJ1-5; 9 bases map to TRBD1. Germline values: CDR1 MDHEN, CDR2 SYDVKM. The CDR3 sequence is 15 residues long. The J segment lost 3 bases and the V segment lost 2 bases, leaving 2 bases of the junction unmatched. CDR3 DNA sequence: TGTGCCAGCAGTTTAGACAGGGGGAACAATCAGCCCCAGCATTTT. As protein: CASSLDRGNNQPQHF.

This clone was counted between two and nine times. CDR3 coding DNA: TGCAGTGCTAGTCAGGAGACCCAGTACTTC. Its translation is CSASQETQYF. The chain joins TRBV20-1 to TRBJ2-5; D not resolved. Trimming pared 3 bases from V and 5 bases from J, leaving 4 bases between. The CDR3 is made up of 10 amino acids. CDR1 DFQATT and CDR2 SNEGSKA come from the germline V gene (reference sequence).

V gene TRBV9 combines with J gene TRBJ2-2, with 11 bases matching TRBD1. This CDR3 spans 17 amino acids. The germline gives CDR1 SGDLS, CDR2 YYNGEE. V was clipped by 5 bases and J by 4 bases; unmatched bases: 10. The CDR3 nucleotides are TGTGCCAGCAGTGACTCGCGGGACAGGGGGAGCACCGGGGAGCTGTTTTTT. This translates into CASSDSRDRGSTGELFF.

The chain has TRBV29-1 and TRBJ1-2; D unclear. Germline V gene data show CDR1 as SQVTM and CDR2 as ANQGSEA. The CDR3 is made up of 13 amino acids. Trimming shortened V by 0 bases and J by 4 bases, and 9 bases separated the two germline ends. The CDR3 DNA is TGCAGCGTTGAAGAATCACAGAGCTATGGCTACACCTTC. Protein: CSVEESQSYGYTF.

This clone was found a few times. This chain joins TRBV19 and TRBJ1-1, with D possibly being TRBD1 (5 bases). With 8 bases removed from V and 4 bases from J, the gap between germline ends came to 20 bases. CDR3 length equals 15 residues. Germline CDR1 and CDR2: LNHDA and SQIVND (reference sequence). The CDR3 sequence: CASGPLVGDGTEAFF. CDR3 sequence (DNA): TGTGCCAGTGGCCCTTTGGTAGGGGATGGCACTGAAGCTTTCTTT. Drawing the rest from reference TRBV19 and TRBJ1-1, the complete variable domain is DGGITQSPKYLFRKEGQNVTLSCEQNLNHDAMYWYRQDPGQGLRLIYYSQIVNDFQKGDIAEGYSVSREKKESFPLTVTSAQKNPTAFYLCASGPLVGDGTEAFFGQGTRLTVV.

Only a few counts were recorded for this clone. The V gene is TRBV6-1, the J gene TRBJ1-1; possibly TRBD1 for D (6 bases). The length of the CDR3 is 13 residues. The V and J ends lost 8 bases and 0 bases respectively, with 10 bases between them. The germline gives CDR1 MNHNS, CDR2 SASEGT. The CDR3 sequence: CASVGQLNTEAFF. For the CDR3, the DNA is TGTGCCAGCGTAGGACAGTTGAACACTGAAGCTTTCTTT.

The genes are TRBV4-1 and TRBJ1-2; D uncertain. The CDR3 sequence is 16 residues long. Germline CDR1 and CDR2: MGHRA and YSYEKL. Trimming cost V 0 bases and J 4 bases, with 15 bases left between them. The CDR3, as DNA: TGCGCCAGCAGCCAAGAGGAGGAATCATTCCTCTATGGCTACACCTTC. It yields the protein CASSQEEESFLYGYTF.

V is TRBV5-4 and J is TRBJ2-7, with D perhaps TRBD2 (7 bases). Trimming stripped 9 bases from V and 0 bases from J, with 13 bases between. The V gene's germline CDR1 is SGHNT and CDR2 YYREEE (reference sequence). The CDR3 is 13 amino acids. The DNA of the CDR3 is TGTGCCATCGGCGGGGGCACCTCCTACGAGCAGTACTTC. It is translated as CAIGGGTSYEQYF.

The chain links TRBV5-4 to TRBJ2-1; TRBD2 aligns across 9 bases. The V and J ends lost 5 bases and 1 base, in that order; junction bases with no gene match: 7. Looked up from germline, CDR1 is SGHNT and CDR2 is YYREEE (reference sequence). The CDR3 has 16 residues. The CDR3 sequence: CASSPGLAWSYNEQFF. CDR3 coding DNA: TGTGCCAGCAGTCCCGGACTAGCGTGGTCCTACAATGAGCAGTTCTTC.

The chain has TRBV6-6 and TRBJ2-7; TRBD1 aligns across 7 bases. The germline V gene has CDR1 MNHNY and CDR2 SVGAGI (reference sequence). The J segment lost 3 bases and the V segment lost 2 bases, leaving 7 bases of the junction unmatched. The CDR3 sequence is 15 residues long. CDR3 region: CASSYRDSNHYEQYF. The CDR3 nucleotides are TGTGCCAGCAGTTACCGGGACAGTAACCACTACGAGCAGTACTTC.